These T cell receptor beta chains were read from a single sample in a study of cytomegalovirus exposure and HLA in healthy donors. TCRdb's copy holds only in-frame clones and misses some; the assay was immunoSEQ multiplex PCR. The sample shows about 64,000 clones, 85% to 95% of them seen only once. Specimen: PBMCs. Source of these receptors: a woman aged 18 to 35 in good health and CMV-seropositive. The CDR3 runs from the conserved cysteine through the conserved F or W. The order of the fields is CDR3 protein, CDR3 DNA, D gene, J gene, clone size, V gene. A D gene is named only where the DNA matches it firmly. Clone size is not always given. Where it is, it says once, few, many or a class for expanded clones.

CASSLRGGALQPQHF TGTGCCAGCAGCTTAAGGGGGGGGGCTCTTCAGCCCCAGCATTTT - TRBJ1-5 - TRBV7-8
CSSGEGETQYF TGCAGCTCGGGGGAGGGAGAGACCCAGTACTTC TRBD2 TRBJ2-5 - TRBV29-1
CSAEGPSEFTDTQYF TGCAGCGCCGAGGGGCCTAGCGAATTCACAGATACGCAGTATTTT - TRBJ2-3 - TRBV29-1
CASSGRGEDYNEQFF TGTGCCAGCAGCGGACGCGGGGAAGATTACAATGAGCAGTTCTTC - TRBJ2-1 - TRBV7-8
CASSRPLRQGALSKAFF TGTGCCAGCAGCCGACCTCTACGACAGGGGGCGCTTTCGAAAGCTTTCTTT TRBD1 TRBJ1-1 - TRBV28
CASNLGLLNEKLFF TGTGCCAGTAACCTCGGACTGCTAAATGAAAAACTGTTTTTT - TRBJ1-4 - TRBV19
CASSSDRGTEAFF TGTGCCAGCAGCTCCGACAGGGGAACTGAAGCTTTCTTT TRBD1 TRBJ1-1 - TRBV5-5
CATKLPGQLNEKLFF TGTGCCACAAAATTACCGGGACAACTTAATGAAAAACTGTTTTTT - TRBJ1-4 - TRBV15
CASSYRGYSTDTQYF TGTGCCAGCAGTTATCGGGGGTATAGCACAGATACGCAGTATTTT - TRBJ2-3 - TRBV6-5
CASSSSGQINQPQHF TGCGCCAGCAGCTCTTCGGGACAGATTAATCAGCCCCAGCATTTT TRBD1 TRBJ1-5 - TRBV5-1
CASSLQEGRTYSNQPQHF TGTGCCAGCAGCTTACAGGAGGGCCGAACTTATAGCAATCAGCCCCAGCATTTT - TRBJ1-5 - TRBV7-8
CAAGGSEAFF TGTGCCGCGGGGGGAAGTGAAGCTTTCTTT - TRBJ1-1 once TRBV6-1
CASRSPSRSYNEQFF TGTGCCAGCAGGTCTCCCTCTCGCTCCTACAATGAGCAGTTCTTC - TRBJ2-1 - TRBV7-9
CASSQDDSNYGYTF TGCGCCAGCAGCCAGGACGACAGCAACTATGGCTACACCTTC - TRBJ1-2 - TRBV4-3
CASSPSGQLGYEQYF TGTGCCAGCAGCCCCTCGGGACAATTAGGTTACGAGCAGTACTTC - TRBJ2-7 - TRBV7-3
CASRLSTDTQYF TGTGCCAGCAGACTCTCCACAGATACGCAGTATTTT - TRBJ2-3 - TRBV6-6